The rows below give T cell receptor beta chains drawn from one sample of a study of sequential checkpoint blockade in melanoma. Libraries were prepared by immunoSEQ multiplex PCR; TCRdb keeps only in-frame clonotypes and omits some of them. The sample carries about 12,000 clones, over 70% recorded once. The sample in question was CD8+ T cells sorted from blood (inferred from file names), obtained from a patient given nivolumab and ipilimumab in sequence. Receptors were obtained from a human donor with melanoma. CDR3s include the opening cysteine and the closing phenylalanine or tryptophan. Fields, in order: clone size, D gene, J gene, V gene, CDR3 protein, CDR3 DNA. The D gene is left open where the match is weak. A clone size is listed for some rows: how often the clone was seen (once, few, many), or a class if it is expanded.

>NA|NA|TRBJ1-5|TRBV10-1
CASSETWSGPQHF
TGCGCCAGCAGTGAAACATGGTCTGGGCCCCAGCATTTT
>NA|NA|TRBJ2-1|TRBV9
CASSVGGEQFF
TGTGCCAGCAGCGTAGGAGGTGAGCAGTTCTTC
>NA|TRBD1|TRBJ1-5|TRBV19
CASRSGTGNQPQHF
TGTGCCAGTAGATCCGGGACAGGCAATCAGCCCCAGCATTTT
>NA|NA|TRBJ1-1|TRBV6-6
CASSAVTGENTEAFF
TGTGCCAGCAGTGCTGTGACAGGCGAGAACACTGAAGCTTTCTTT
>medium-sized|TRBD1|TRBJ1-3|TRBV13
CASHSSEGADTIYF
TGTGCCAGCCACTCTTCCGAGGGGGCTGACACCATATATTTT
>NA|NA|TRBJ1-2|TRBV7-9
CASSLAPGFGDYGYTF
TGTGCCAGCAGCTTAGCCCCCGGGTTCGGGGACTATGGCTACACCTTC
>NA|NA|TRBJ1-2|TRBV4-3
CASSPTQGNYGYTF
TGCGCCAGCAGCCCTACCCAGGGGAACTATGGCTACACCTTC
>NA|TRBD1|TRBJ2-5|TRBV6-5
CASSQGQGARETQYF
TGTGCCAGCAGTCAGGGACAGGGGGCGAGGGAGACCCAGTACTTC
>NA|NA|TRBJ1-4|TRBV10-3
CAISEEGWELFF
TGTGCCATCAGTGAGGAGGGTTGGGAACTGTTTTTT
>few|TRBD2|TRBJ2-1|TRBV7-9
CASSWVAGGGSPHDEQFF
TGTGCCAGCAGCTGGGTAGCGGGAGGTGGGAGCCCCCACGATGAGCAGTTCTTC
>once|NA|TRBJ1-1|TRBV6-4
CASSDSKRSEAFF
TGTGCCAGCAGTGACTCGAAGAGGAGTGAAGCTTTCTTT
>once|TRBD2|TRBJ2-3|TRBV13
CASSLGSSGALDTQYF
TGTGCCAGCAGCTTAGGCTCTAGCGGGGCACTAGATACGCAGTATTTT
>NA|NA|TRBJ2-7|TRBV5-6
CASSLGPGDEQYF
TGTGCCAGCAGCTTGGGACCAGGGGATGAGCAGTACTTC
>NA|NA|TRBJ1-3|TRBV30
CAWKRAGNTIYF
TGTGCCTGGAAGAGGGCTGGAAACACCATATATTTT
>NA|NA|TRBJ1-1|TRBV4-1
CASSQGEDLVTEAFF
TGCGCCAGCAGCCAAGGAGAAGACCTAGTAACTGAAGCTTTCTTT
>few|NA|TRBJ1-4|TRBV7-2
CASSPGHRGEKLFF
TGTGCCAGCAGCCCCGGACATCGTGGTGAAAAACTGTTTTTT
>NA|NA|TRBJ2-1|TRBV27
CASRGRAHEQFF
TGTGCCAGCAGAGGCAGGGCCCATGAGCAGTTCTTC
>medium-sized|TRBD1|TRBJ1-1|TRBV19
CATLQGGTEAFF
TGTGCCACTTTACAGGGGGGCACCGAAGCTTTCTTT
>NA|NA|TRBJ2-5|TRBV6-4
CASSDREQGQETQYF
TGTGCCAGCAGTGACCGCGAACAGGGCCAAGAGACCCAGTACTTC
>NA|TRBD2|TRBJ2-1|TRBV11-3
CASSLRTSGNYNEQFF
TGTGCCAGCAGCTTAAGGACTAGCGGGAACTACAATGAGCAGTTCTTC
>NA|NA|TRBJ2-1|TRBV5-5
CASSLVQSNEQFF
TGTGCCAGCAGCTTGGTACAGAGCAATGAGCAGTTCTTC
>NA|TRBD2|TRBJ2-7|TRBV4-1
CASSPNSGPYEQYF
TGCGCCAGCAGTCCTAATAGCGGGCCCTACGAGCAGTACTTC
>once|NA|TRBJ1-1|TRBV6-4
CASASKEDSNTEAFF
TGTGCCAGCGCCTCGAAGGAGGACAGCAACACTGAAGCTTTCTTT
>NA|NA|TRBJ1-5|TRBV18
CASSPGGTQPQHF
TGTGCCAGCTCACCAGGAGGGACTCAGCCCCAGCATTTT
>NA|NA|TRBJ1-5|TRBV12-5
CASGFYSLNQPQHF
TGTGCTAGTGGTTTTTACAGCCTCAATCAGCCCCAGCATTTT
>NA|NA|TRBJ2-7|TRBV7-6
CASSLEQGYYEQYF
TGTGCCAGCAGCTTAGAACAGGGTTACTACGAGCAGTACTTC
>few|NA|TRBJ1-3|TRBV7-9
CASSPVRGGVRSGNTIYF
TGTGCCAGCAGCCCTGTTCGGGGGGGCGTAAGGTCTGGAAACACCATATATTTT
>NA|TRBD2|TRBJ2-5|TRBV10-2
CASSEPGLAGGPGETQYF
TGCGCCAGCAGTGAACCGGGACTAGCGGGGGGGCCGGGGGAGACCCAGTACTTC
>NA|NA|TRBJ1-5|TRBV19
CASSTGFQPQHF
TGTGCCAGTAGTACAGGGTTCCAGCCCCAGCATTTT
>NA|TRBD1|TRBJ2-7|TRBV29-1
CSVELTGAKAYEQYF
TGCAGCGTTGAACTGACAGGGGCCAAGGCCTACGAGCAGTACTTC
>once|NA|TRBJ1-1|TRBV4-1
CASSQAGDLWTEAFF
TGCGCCAGCAGCCAAGCTGGAGATTTGTGGACTGAAGCTTTCTTT
>NA|NA|TRBJ2-1|TRBV7-9
CASSYGPNNEQFF
TGTGCCAGCAGCTATGGCCCGAACAATGAGCAGTTCTTC
>NA|TRBD2|TRBJ2-7|TRBV10-3
CAISESSSGVYEQYF
TGTGCCATCAGTGAGTCGTCTAGCGGAGTATACGAGCAGTACTTC
>few|TRBD1|TRBJ1-2|TRBV19
CASNVVGQAANYGYTF
TGTGCCAGTAACGTCGTAGGACAGGCAGCTAACTATGGCTACACCTTC
>NA|NA|TRBJ2-5|TRBV5-1
CASSADYLREQYF
TGCGCCAGCAGCGCCGACTACCTCCGGGAGCAGTACTTC
>NA|TRBD2|TRBJ2-5|TRBV7-9
CASSLLLAGAPRTETQYF
TGTGCCAGCAGCTTACTACTAGCGGGAGCCCCGCGTACGGAGACCCAGTACTTC